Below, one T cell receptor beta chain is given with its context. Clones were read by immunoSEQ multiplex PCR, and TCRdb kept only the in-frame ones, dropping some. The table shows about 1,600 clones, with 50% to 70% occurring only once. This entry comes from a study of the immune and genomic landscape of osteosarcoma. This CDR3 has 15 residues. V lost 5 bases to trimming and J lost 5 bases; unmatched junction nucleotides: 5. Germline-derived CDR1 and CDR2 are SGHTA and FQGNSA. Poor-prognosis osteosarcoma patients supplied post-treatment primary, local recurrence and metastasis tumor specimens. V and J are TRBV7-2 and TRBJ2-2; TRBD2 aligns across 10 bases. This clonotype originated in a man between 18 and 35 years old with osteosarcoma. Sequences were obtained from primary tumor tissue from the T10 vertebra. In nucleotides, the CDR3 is TGTGCCAGCAGCCCACAAGCGGGGGGGACCGGGGAGCTGTTTTTT. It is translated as CASSPQAGGTGELFF.